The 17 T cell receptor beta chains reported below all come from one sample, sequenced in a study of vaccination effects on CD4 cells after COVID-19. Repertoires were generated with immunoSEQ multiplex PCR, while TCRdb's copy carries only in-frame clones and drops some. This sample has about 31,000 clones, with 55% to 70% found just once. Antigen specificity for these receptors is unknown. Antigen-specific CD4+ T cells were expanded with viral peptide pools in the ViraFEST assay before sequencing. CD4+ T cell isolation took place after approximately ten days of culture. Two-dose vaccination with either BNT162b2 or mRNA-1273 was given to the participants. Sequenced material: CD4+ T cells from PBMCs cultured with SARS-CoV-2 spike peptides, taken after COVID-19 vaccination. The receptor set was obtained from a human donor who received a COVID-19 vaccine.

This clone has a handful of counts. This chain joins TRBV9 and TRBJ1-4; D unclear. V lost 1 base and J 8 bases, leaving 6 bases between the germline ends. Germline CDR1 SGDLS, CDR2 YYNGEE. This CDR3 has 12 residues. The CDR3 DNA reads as TGTGCCAGCAGCGTAAACGGGGAAAAACTGTTTTTT. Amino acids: CASSVNGEKLFF.

CDR3 protein: CASSQEQNEKLFF. In DNA form, the CDR3 reads TGTGCCAGCAGCCAAGAACAGAATGAAAAACTGTTTTTT. The genes are TRBV4-2 and TRBJ1-4; D is unclear. CDR1 and CDR2 (germline): LGHNA, YNFKEQ. Trimming removed 0 bases from V and 5 bases from J, with 4 bases in between. This CDR3 has 13 residues.

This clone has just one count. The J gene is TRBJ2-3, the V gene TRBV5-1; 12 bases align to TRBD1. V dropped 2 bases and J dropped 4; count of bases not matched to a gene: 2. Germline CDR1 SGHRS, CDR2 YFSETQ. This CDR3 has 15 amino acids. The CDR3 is CASSFGTGGSDTQYF. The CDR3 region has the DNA TGCGCCAGCAGCTTTGGGACAGGGGGCTCAGATACGCAGTATTTT.

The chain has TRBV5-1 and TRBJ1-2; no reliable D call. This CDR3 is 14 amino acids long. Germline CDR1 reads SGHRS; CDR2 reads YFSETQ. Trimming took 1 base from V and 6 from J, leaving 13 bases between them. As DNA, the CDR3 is TGCGCCAGCAGCTTGTCGGGCGACGGGGATGGCTACACCTTC. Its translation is CASSLSGDGDGYTF.

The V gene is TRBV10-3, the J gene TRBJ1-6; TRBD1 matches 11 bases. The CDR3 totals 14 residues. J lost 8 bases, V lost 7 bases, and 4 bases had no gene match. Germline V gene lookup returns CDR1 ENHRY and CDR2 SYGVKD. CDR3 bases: TGTGCCATCAAAACGGGACAGGGGGATTCACCCCTCCACTTT. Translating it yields CAIKTGQGDSPLHF.

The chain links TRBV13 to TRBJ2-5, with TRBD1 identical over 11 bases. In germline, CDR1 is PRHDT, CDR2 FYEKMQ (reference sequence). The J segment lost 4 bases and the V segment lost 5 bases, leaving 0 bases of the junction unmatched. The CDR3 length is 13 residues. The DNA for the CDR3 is TGTGCCAGCAGCGGACAGGGGGCAGAGACCCAGTACTTC. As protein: CASSGQGAETQYF.

The CDR3 spells CAWSVAGGDGNTIYF. Written as DNA, the CDR3 is TGTGCCTGGAGTGTCGCGGGGGGCGATGGAAACACCATATATTTT. The rearrangement links TRBV30 to TRBJ1-3; the D gene is possibly TRBD1 (6 bases). V shed 0 bases and J shed 3 bases, with 12 bases lying between them. Germline CDR1 reads GTSNPN; CDR2 reads SVGIG (reference sequence). The CDR3 is 15 residues long.

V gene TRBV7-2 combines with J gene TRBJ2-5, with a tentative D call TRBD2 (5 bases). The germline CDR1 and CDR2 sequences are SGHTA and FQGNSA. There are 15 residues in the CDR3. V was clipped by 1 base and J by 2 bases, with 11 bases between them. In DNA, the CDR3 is TGTGCCAGCAGCTTAGATAGTAGCGCACAAGAGACCCAGTACTTC. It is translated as CASSLDSSAQETQYF.

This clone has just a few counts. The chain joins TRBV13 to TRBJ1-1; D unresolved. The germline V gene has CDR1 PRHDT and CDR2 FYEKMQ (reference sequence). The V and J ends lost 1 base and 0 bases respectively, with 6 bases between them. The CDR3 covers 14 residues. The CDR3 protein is CASSLVGMNTEAFF. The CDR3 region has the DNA TGTGCCAGCAGCTTAGTTGGTATGAACACTGAAGCTTTCTTT.

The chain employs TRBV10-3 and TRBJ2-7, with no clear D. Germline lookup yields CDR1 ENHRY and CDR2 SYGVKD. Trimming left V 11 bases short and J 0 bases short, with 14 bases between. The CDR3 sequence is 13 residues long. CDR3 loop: CAAPGLSSYEQYF. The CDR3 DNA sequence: TGTGCCGCCCCGGGTCTTTCCTCCTACGAGCAGTACTTC.

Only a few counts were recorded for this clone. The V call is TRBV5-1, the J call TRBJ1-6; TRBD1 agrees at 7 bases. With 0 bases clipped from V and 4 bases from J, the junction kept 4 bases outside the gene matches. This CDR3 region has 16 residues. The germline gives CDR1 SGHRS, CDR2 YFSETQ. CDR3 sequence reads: CASSLAGTVYNSPLHF. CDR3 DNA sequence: TGCGCCAGCAGCTTGGCCGGGACAGTTTATAATTCACCCCTCCACTTT.

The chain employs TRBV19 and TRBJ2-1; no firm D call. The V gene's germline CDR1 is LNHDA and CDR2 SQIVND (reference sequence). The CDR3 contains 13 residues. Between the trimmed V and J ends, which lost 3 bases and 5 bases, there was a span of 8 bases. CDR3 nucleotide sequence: TGTGCCAGTAGTATTCAGGCCAACAATGAGCAGTTCTTC. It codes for CASSIQANNEQFF.

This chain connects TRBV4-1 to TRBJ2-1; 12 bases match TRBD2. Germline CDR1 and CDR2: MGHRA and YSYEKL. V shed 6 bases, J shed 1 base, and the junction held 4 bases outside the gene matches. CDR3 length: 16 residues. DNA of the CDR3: TGCGCCAGCAGGTCGACTAGCGGGGGATCCTACAATGAGCAGTTCTTC. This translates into CASRSTSGGSYNEQFF.

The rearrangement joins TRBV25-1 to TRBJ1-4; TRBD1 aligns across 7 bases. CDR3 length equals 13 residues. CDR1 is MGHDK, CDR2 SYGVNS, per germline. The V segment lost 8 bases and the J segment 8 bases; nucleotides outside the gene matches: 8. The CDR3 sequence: CASQGGVWEKLFF. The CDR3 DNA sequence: TGTGCCAGCCAGGGGGGGGTTTGGGAAAAACTGTTTTTT.

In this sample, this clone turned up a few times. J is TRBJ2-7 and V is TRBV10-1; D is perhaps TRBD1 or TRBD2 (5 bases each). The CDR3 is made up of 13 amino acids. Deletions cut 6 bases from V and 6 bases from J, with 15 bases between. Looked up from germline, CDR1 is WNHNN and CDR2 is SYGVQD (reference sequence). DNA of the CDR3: TGCGCCAGCAGCCAGTCGCCGGGGACCGAGCAGTACTTC. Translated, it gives CASSQSPGTEQYF.

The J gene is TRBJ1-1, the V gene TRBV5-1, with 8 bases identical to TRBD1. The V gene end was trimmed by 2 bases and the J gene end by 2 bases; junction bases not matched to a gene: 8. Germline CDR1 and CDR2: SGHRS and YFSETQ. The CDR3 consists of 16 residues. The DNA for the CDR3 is TGCGCCAGCAGCTTAACTAACAGGGGGGATAACACTGAAGCTTTCTTT. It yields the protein CASSLTNRGDNTEAFF.

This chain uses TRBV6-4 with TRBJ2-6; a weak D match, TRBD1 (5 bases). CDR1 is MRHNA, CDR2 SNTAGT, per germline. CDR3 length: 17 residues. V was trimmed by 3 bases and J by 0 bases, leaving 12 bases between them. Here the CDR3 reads CASSEGAANSGANVLTF. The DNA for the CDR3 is TGTGCCAGCAGTGAAGGGGCAGCCAACTCTGGGGCCAACGTCCTGACTTTC.